These 30 T cell receptor beta chains share one sample of origin, sequenced in a study of beta chain features in type 1 diabetes. Sequencing targeted expressed TCRB transcripts, as all isolated RNA had been reverse transcribed. Using immunoSEQ multiplex PCR, the repertoire was profiled, and TCRdb retains in-frame clones only, with some absent. The sample records about 350,000 clones, about 20% being singletons. Source material: naive CD4+ T cells from blood. The receptor set was obtained from a woman aged 18 to 35 in good health.

This clone was detected only a few times. CDR3 amino acids: CASSLGQAISYEQYF. In DNA, the CDR3 is TGTGCCAGCAGCCTGGGACAGGCCATCTCCTACGAGCAGTACTTC. The V call is TRBV9, the J call TRBJ2-7; TRBD1 agrees at 8 bases. The germline gives CDR1 SGDLS, CDR2 YYNGEE. This CDR3 has 15 amino acids. V gave up 4 bases and J gave up 0 bases; unmatched junction bases: 6.

The table lists this clone with a few counts. The chain is built from TRBV4-1 and TRBJ2-1; unclear D gene. CDR1 is MGHRA and CDR2 is YSYEKL in the germline V gene. V was clipped by 4 bases and J by 3 bases, with 10 bases between them. CDR3 length: 14 amino acids. CDR3 in DNA: TGCGCCAGCAGCCCCCTCCCCTACTACAATGAGCAGTTCTTC. It translates to CASSPLPYYNEQFF.

This clone was observed a few times. The chain employs TRBV28 and TRBJ1-1; maybe TRBD1 (6 bases). The CDR3 has 13 amino acids. The V end lost 7 bases, the J end lost 9 bases, and 18 bases lay between the germline ends. CDR1 is MDHEN and CDR2 is SYDVKM in the germline V gene. CDR3 coding DNA: TGTGCCAGCACCCTGGGACACTCCAATCAAGCTTTCTTT. The encoded protein is CASTLGHSNQAFF.

The chain is built from TRBV9 and TRBJ2-2; D is perhaps TRBD1 (6 bases). Between the trimmed V and J ends, which lost 4 bases and 7 bases, there was a span of 17 bases. Germline assignment: CDR1 SGDLS and CDR2 YYNGEE. The CDR3 consists of 15 residues. CDR3 sequence (DNA): TGTGCCAGCAGCAGATCCGGGACACACGGCGGGGAGCTGTTTTTT. Translating it yields CASSRSGTHGGELFF.

This clone was counted only a few times. The V call is TRBV30, the J call TRBJ1-5, with D possibly matching TRBD1 (6 bases). The CDR3 has 13 residues. Trimming removed 3 bases at V and 3 bases at J, with 9 bases between. The V gene's germline CDR1 is GTSNPN and CDR2 SVGIG (reference sequence). CDR3 in DNA: TGTGCCTGGAGGGGGGCACTCAATCAGCCCCAGCATTTT. Translated: CAWRGALNQPQHF.

This clone was counted a few times. The chain employs TRBV4-1 and TRBJ1-4; D not resolved. Trimming took 1 base from V and 4 from J, leaving 7 bases between them. Germline V gives CDR1 MGHRA, CDR2 YSYEKL. The CDR3 is made up of 14 amino acids. The CDR3 DNA is TGCGCCAGCAGCCAAGGGCAGATTAATGAAAAACTGTTTTTT. Translating it yields CASSQGQINEKLFF.

This chain connects TRBV7-2 to TRBJ2-3; the D is unclear. Germline V lookup: CDR1 SGHTA, CDR2 FQGNSA. Trimming took 4 bases from V and 5 from J, leaving 7 bases between them. This CDR3 comprises 12 residues. CDR3 amino acids: CASSSTRDTQYF. The CDR3 DNA reads as TGTGCCAGCAGCTCGACAAGAGATACGCAGTATTTT.

V is TRBV5-4 and J is TRBJ2-2; 10 positions match TRBD2. This CDR3 spans 16 amino acids. Germline assignment: CDR1 SGHNT and CDR2 YYREEE (reference sequence). V lost 5 bases, J lost 7 bases, and 11 bases stayed unmatched. The CDR3 nucleotides are TGTGCCAGCAGTTTAGGGGGACTAGCGTCTAACGGGGAGCTGTTTTTT. Protein sequence: CASSLGGLASNGELFF.

This chain links TRBV30 with TRBJ1-1; D may be TRBD1 (5 bases). In germline, CDR1 is GTSNPN, CDR2 SVGIG (reference sequence). The CDR3 length is 15 residues. V lost 0 bases and J 0 bases, leaving 11 bases between the germline ends. The CDR3 sequence is CAWSVPGQVNTEAFF. In DNA form, the CDR3 reads TGTGCCTGGAGTGTACCAGGGCAGGTGAACACTGAAGCTTTCTTT.

This clone has a handful of counts. The chain employs TRBV30 and TRBJ2-3; the D gene is possibly TRBD2 (5 bases). The CDR3 sequence is 16 residues long. Germline V gene sequence: CDR1 GTSNPN, CDR2 SVGIG (reference sequence). Trimming cost V 2 bases and J 1 base, with 16 bases left between them. The CDR3: CAWSLSLGSGTDTQYF. The CDR3 DNA reads TGTGCCTGGAGTCTATCACTGGGGAGCGGCACAGATACGCAGTATTTT.

Here the CDR3 reads CASRSGEENYGYTF. The CDR3 nucleotides are TGTGCCAGCAGGTCGGGGGAAGAAAACTATGGCTACACCTTC. The chain carries TRBV2 and TRBJ1-2; D possibly corresponds to TRBD1 (5 bases). Trimming pared 6 bases from V and 2 bases from J, leaving 13 bases between. The germline gives CDR1 SNHLY, CDR2 FYNNEI. The CDR3 contains 14 residues.

As regards this clone: The DNA is omitted, as the CDR3 cannot be located on it reliably, and the CDR3 follows TCRdb's listing. The chain links TRBV9 to TRBJ2-5; TRBD2, the D gene given by the table, was not confirmed from the DNA. Germline V CDR1 and CDR2: SGDLS, YYNGEE. The CDR3 length equals 13 residues, ends included. CDR3 region: CASSVSLQETQYF.

This clone was found a few times. V and J are TRBV7-2 and TRBJ2-2, with a tentative D call TRBD2 (5 bases). Trimming took off 5 bases at V and 0 bases at J, with 13 bases between the two ends. The CDR3 runs 16 residues. In germline, CDR1 is SGHTA, CDR2 FQGNSA. CDR3 region: CASSLGLVANTGELFF. CDR3 bases: TGTGCCAGCAGCCTTGGACTTGTTGCGAACACCGGGGAGCTGTTTTTT. Filled out from reference TRBV7-2 and TRBJ2-2, the complete variable domain reads GAGVSQSPSNKVTEKGKDVELRCDPISGHTALYWYRQSLGQGLEFLIYFQGNSAPDKSGLPSDRFSAERTGGSVSTLTIQRTQQEDSAVYLCASSLGLVANTGELFFGEGSRLTVL.

This clone was seen a few times. This chain links TRBV11-3 with TRBJ2-3; 8 bases line up with TRBD2. The CDR3 length is 15 residues. Trimming took 2 bases from V and 11 from J; bases not matched to a gene: 12. Germline CDR1 reads SGHNT; CDR2 reads YENEEA. The CDR3 DNA is TGTGCCAGCAGCTTACGAATCCCCGGGACTAGTTGGCAGTATTTT. As protein: CASSLRIPGTSWQYF. Looking up the rest from reference TRBV11-3 and TRBJ2-3 gives the full variable domain: EAGVVQSPRYKIIEKKQPVAFWCNPISGHNTLYWYLQNLGQGPELLIRYENEEAVDDSQLPKDRFSAERLKGVDSTLKIQPAELGDSAVYLCASSLRIPGTSWQYFGPGTRLTVL.

This clone has just a few counts. The rearrangement links TRBV2 to TRBJ2-7; TRBD1 agrees at 7 bases. The CDR3 has 13 amino acids. Trimming took 5 bases from V and 2 from J; bases not matched to a gene: 3. CDR1 is SNHLY, CDR2 FYNNEI, per germline. The CDR3 DNA follows: TGTGCCAGCAGTTTCCAGGGGGCCTACGAGCAGTACTTC. Translated: CASSFQGAYEQYF. Filled out from reference TRBV2 and TRBJ2-7, the complete variable domain reads EPEVTQTPSHQVTQMGQEVILRCVPISNHLYFYWYRQILGQKVEFLVSFYNNEISEKSEIFDDQFSVERPDGSNFTLKIRSTKLEDSAMYFCASSFQGAYEQYFGPGTRLTVT.

The chain has TRBV6-5 and TRBJ2-1; D remains ambiguous. The CDR3 totals 13 residues. V was pared by 2 bases and J by 6 bases, with 8 bases between. The germline CDR1 and CDR2 sequences are MNHEY and SVGAGI. CDR3 DNA sequence: TGTGCCAGCAGTTACGACTTCCTCAATGAGCAGTTCTTC. Its protein product is CASSYDFLNEQFF.

This clone appeared a few times. The CDR3 sequence is CAWGTRGQINTEAFF. In DNA form, the CDR3 reads TGTGCCTGGGGAACCCGGGGACAGATAAACACTGAAGCTTTCTTT. J is TRBJ1-1 and V is TRBV30, with 7 nucleotides matching TRBD1. The CDR3 spans 15 residues. V trimming: 5 bases; J trimming: 2 bases; junction bases outside the gene matches: 11. Germline CDR1 is GTSNPN and CDR2 is SVGIG (reference sequence). The whole variable domain, filled in from reference TRBV30 and TRBJ1-1, reads SQTIHQWPATLVQPVGSPLSLECTVEGTSNPNLYWYRQAAGRGLQLLFYSVGIGQISSEVPQNLSASRPQDRQFILSSKKLLLSDSGFYLCAWGTRGQINTEAFFGQGTRLTVV.

V gene TRBV5-1 combines with J gene TRBJ1-5; the match to TRBD1 covers 9 bases. Per the germline V gene, CDR1 is SGHRS and CDR2 is YFSETQ. CDR3 length equals 15 residues. V lost 0 bases and J lost 7; bases outside the gene matches: 5. The CDR3 sequence is CASSLAGQGDQPQHF. The CDR3 nucleotides are TGCGCCAGCAGCTTGGCGGGACAGGGTGACCAGCCCCAGCATTTT.

This clone was recorded a few times. The V gene is TRBV5-5, the J gene TRBJ2-7, with 8 bases lining up with TRBD1. The V gene's germline CDR1 is SGHKS and CDR2 YYEKEE (reference sequence). The J segment lost 2 bases and the V segment lost 3 bases, leaving 4 bases of the junction unmatched. The CDR3 consists of 14 residues. DNA of the CDR3: TGTGCCAGCAGCTCCCGGACAGGGACCTACGAGCAGTACTTC. Its protein product is CASSSRTGTYEQYF.

The rearrangement links TRBV19 to TRBJ2-1, with 12 bases fitting TRBD2. The CDR3 loop spans 17 amino acids. Germline V lookup: CDR1 LNHDA, CDR2 SQIVND (reference sequence). V shed 4 bases and J 3 bases; nucleotides not matched to a gene: 7. CDR3 residues: CASSSTSGGPFYNEQFF. The CDR3, as DNA: TGTGCCAGTAGTAGTACTAGCGGGGGGCCGTTCTACAATGAGCAGTTCTTC.

This chain links TRBV7-8 with TRBJ2-4; 7 nucleotides line up with TRBD1. V trimming: 5 bases; J trimming: 5 bases; junction bases outside the gene matches: 6. CDR3 length equals 14 residues. Per the germline V gene, CDR1 is SGHVS and CDR2 is FQNEAQ. The CDR3 DNA reads TGTGCCAGCAGCCTTAGACAGGGTCAAAACATTCAGTACTTC. Protein product: CASSLRQGQNIQYF.

This chain links TRBV4-2 with TRBJ2-2; 10 positions match TRBD2. Germline CDR1 and CDR2: LGHNA and YNFKEQ. This CDR3 spans 17 amino acids. V dropped 1 base and J dropped 1; count of bases not matched to a gene: 3. The CDR3 protein is CASSQGASGGNTGELFF. CDR3 bases: TGTGCCAGCAGCCAAGGGGCTAGCGGGGGGAACACCGGGGAGCTGTTTTTT.

In this sample, this clone turned up a few times. The rearrangement joins TRBV19 to TRBJ2-4, with 11 bases matching TRBD2. The V segment lost 7 bases and the J segment 9 bases; nucleotides outside the gene matches: 17. The CDR3 is 17 amino acids. Germline lookup yields CDR1 LNHDA and CDR2 SQIVND (reference sequence). This CDR3 is CASIRGSGRALLPIQYF. As DNA, the CDR3 is TGTGCCAGTATTCGGGGTAGCGGGAGGGCCCTGCTCCCCATTCAGTACTTC.

The gene calls are TRBV5-1 and TRBJ2-3; TRBD1 agrees at 9 bases. There are 13 residues in the CDR3. V shed 4 bases, J shed 6 bases, and the junction held 3 bases outside the gene matches. Germline V CDR1 and CDR2: SGHRS, YFSETQ. CDR3 loop: CASSRTGEDTQYF. The CDR3 nucleotides read TGCGCCAGCAGCAGGACAGGGGAGGATACGCAGTATTTT.

J is TRBJ2-1 and V is TRBV7-2, with TRBD1 matching 10 bases. Germline CDR1 and CDR2: SGHTA and FQGNSA. The CDR3 is 15 residues long. V dropped 5 bases and J dropped 7; count of bases not matched to a gene: 8. The CDR3 nucleotides are TGTGCCAGCAGCGCGGGACAGGGGTCGTGGAATGAGCAGTTCTTC. The encoded protein is CASSAGQGSWNEQFF.

This chain uses TRBV27 with TRBJ2-2; D is unresolved. This CDR3 is built from 12 residues. Germline V gene lookup returns CDR1 MNHEY and CDR2 SMNVEV (reference sequence). The V end lost 6 bases, the J end lost 8 bases, and 10 bases lay between the germline ends. The DNA of the CDR3 is TGTGCCAGCAGAACGGCGGTTGGGGAGCTGTTTTTT. Translation gives CASRTAVGELFF.

The CDR3 bases are TGCAGCGTTGAGAGGGCTAACTATGGCTACACCTTC. The encoded protein is CSVERANYGYTF. The chain combines TRBV29-1 with TRBJ1-2; D gene unclear. Germline CDR1 reads SQVTM; CDR2 reads ANQGSEA. Trimming pared 3 bases from V and 0 bases from J, leaving 5 bases between. The CDR3 extends over 12 amino acids. The whole variable domain, remainder taken from reference TRBV29-1 and TRBJ1-2, is SAVISQKPSRDICQRGTSLTIQCQVDSQVTMMFWYRQQPGQSLTLIATANQGSEATYESGFVIDKFPISRPNLTFSTLTVSNMSPEDSSIYLCSVERANYGYTFGSGTRLTVV.

This clone occurred a few times. V usage is TRBV19 and J usage is TRBJ2-1; possible D gene TRBD2, 6 bases. CDR1 and CDR2 from the germline V gene are LNHDA and SQIVND (reference sequence). Between the trimmed V and J ends, which lost 6 bases and 7 bases, there was a span of 22 bases. This CDR3 region has 16 residues. The CDR3 sequence: CASSPYGGRLGNEQFF. Written as DNA, the CDR3 is TGTGCCAGTAGCCCTTATGGGGGGAGGCTTGGGAATGAGCAGTTCTTC.

This clone was seen only a few times. The gene calls are TRBV9 and TRBJ2-7; the D is unclear. The V gene lost 2 bases and the J gene lost 3 bases, with 15 bases spanning the gap. There are 15 residues in the CDR3. CDR1 and CDR2 from the germline V gene are SGDLS and YYNGEE. The CDR3 nucleotides read TGTGCCAGCAGCGTGGAGAGGCGGTTCCGCTACGAGCAGTACTTC. Translated: CASSVERRFRYEQYF.

The rearrangement uses TRBV7-2 and TRBJ1-2, with TRBD1 as a possible D gene (5 bases). CDR3 length: 16 residues. With 1 base removed from V and 0 bases from J, the gap between germline ends came to 12 bases. Germline CDR1 is SGHTA and CDR2 is FQGNSA. This chain's CDR3 is CASSLGLGRANYGYTF. The CDR3 region has the DNA TGTGCCAGCAGCTTAGGTCTGGGCAGGGCTAACTATGGCTACACCTTC.